This T cell receptor (beta chain) was documented in a study of CD8 T cells in Susac syndrome. Turning to the study itself: Clinically active disease was present in 5 or 6 of the sequenced Susac syndrome patients. Eight of these patients were in remission. Findings and caveats of the study: In total CD8+ repertoires, roughly 15 Susac-specific public clones were found, and in CD8+ TEMRA repertoires, five were found.

CD8+ and CD4+ T cells circulating in blood were sequenced for TCR beta. Under recently defined diagnostic criteria, the patients with Susac syndrome qualified as having definite or probable disease. This CDR3 is built from 12 residues. The V end lost 2 bases, the J end lost 7 bases, and 9 bases lay between the germline ends. In germline, CDR1 is SGHNT, CDR2 YYREEE (reference sequence). When the RNA was reverse transcribed, random hexamers were used with an input of roughly 0.5 to 1 ug. Each CDR3 protein is one row after TCRdb ran MiXCR on the immunoSEQ multiplex PCR reads. The repertoire holds about 190,000 distinct CDR3 sequences, with approximately 95% as singletons. As concerns this clonotype: What it recognizes is unknown.

The chain carries TRBV5-4 and TRBJ1-1; no clear D gene. This clonotype was sampled from a human donor with Susac syndrome. Sequencing input: CD8+ T cells from PBMCs. The CDR3 nucleotides read TGTGCCAGCAGCTTTGACACTTATGAAGCTTTCTTT. Its protein is CASSFDTYEAFF.